The entry that follows covers one TCR beta chain sequence. This sample is drawn from a study of technical replicates of blood from a handful of donors. Germline CDR1 is SEHNR and CDR2 is FQNEAQ (reference sequence). The trim removed 1 base at V and 4 bases at J, leaving 7 bases unmatched. This CDR3 spans 16 amino acids. Sequenced by immunoSEQ multiplex PCR; TCRdb stores in-frame clones only, minus some. In the table there are about 76,000 clones, 86% of which are singletons. The chain is built from TRBV7-9 and TRBJ2-1, with 7 bases aligning to TRBD2. The source of this sequence is a human donor in good health. Some clones in this sample may be carry-over from other donors' samples. Sequences were obtained from PBMCs. The CDR3 nucleotides read TGTGCCAGCAGCTTAGAGATTAGCGGGCTTTACAATGAGCAGTTCTTC. It encodes CASSLEISGLYNEQFF.